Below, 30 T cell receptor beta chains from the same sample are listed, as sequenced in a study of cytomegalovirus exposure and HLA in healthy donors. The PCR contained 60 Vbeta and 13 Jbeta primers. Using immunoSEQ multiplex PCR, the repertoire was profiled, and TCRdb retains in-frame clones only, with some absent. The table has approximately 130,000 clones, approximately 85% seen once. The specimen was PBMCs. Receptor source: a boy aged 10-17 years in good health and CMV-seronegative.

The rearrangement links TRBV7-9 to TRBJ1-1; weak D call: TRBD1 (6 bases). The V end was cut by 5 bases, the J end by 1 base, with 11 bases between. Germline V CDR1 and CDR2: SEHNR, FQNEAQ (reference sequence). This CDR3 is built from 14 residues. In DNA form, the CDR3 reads TGTGCCAGCAGCCTGGGACATACGAACACTGAAGCTTTCTTT. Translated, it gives CASSLGHTNTEAFF.

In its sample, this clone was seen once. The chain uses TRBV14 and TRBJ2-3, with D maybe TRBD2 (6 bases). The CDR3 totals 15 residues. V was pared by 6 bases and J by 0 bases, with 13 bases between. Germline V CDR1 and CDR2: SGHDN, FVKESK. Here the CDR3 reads CASRQSGYSTDTQYF. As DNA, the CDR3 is TGTGCCAGCAGACAGAGCGGGTACAGCACAGATACGCAGTATTTT.

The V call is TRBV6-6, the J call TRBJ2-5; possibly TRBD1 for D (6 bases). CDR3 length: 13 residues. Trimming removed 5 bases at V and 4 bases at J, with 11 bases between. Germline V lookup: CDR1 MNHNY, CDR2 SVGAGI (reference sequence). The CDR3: CASSRDISETQYF. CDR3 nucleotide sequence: TGTGCCAGCAGTAGGGACATTTCAGAGACCCAGTACTTC.

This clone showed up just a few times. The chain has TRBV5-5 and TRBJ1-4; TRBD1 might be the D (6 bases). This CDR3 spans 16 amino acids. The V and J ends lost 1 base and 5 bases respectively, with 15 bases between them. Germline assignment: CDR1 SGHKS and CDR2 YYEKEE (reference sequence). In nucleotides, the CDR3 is TGTGCCAGCAGCTTGTTTGTTCCAGGGGCGAATGAAAAACTGTTTTTT. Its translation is CASSLFVPGANEKLFF.

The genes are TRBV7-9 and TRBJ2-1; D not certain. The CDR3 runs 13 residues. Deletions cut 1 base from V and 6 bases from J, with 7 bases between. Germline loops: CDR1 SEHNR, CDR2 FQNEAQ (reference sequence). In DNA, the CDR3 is TGTGCCAGCAGCTTAGGCGCTAGCAATGAGCAGTTCTTC. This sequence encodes CASSLGASNEQFF. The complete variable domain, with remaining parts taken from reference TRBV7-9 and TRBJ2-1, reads DTGVSQNPRHKITKRGQNVTFRCDPISEHNRLYWYRQTLGQGPEFLTYFQNEAQLEKSRLLSDRFSAERPKGSFSTLEIQRTEQGDSAMYLCASSLGASNEQFFGPGTRLTVL.

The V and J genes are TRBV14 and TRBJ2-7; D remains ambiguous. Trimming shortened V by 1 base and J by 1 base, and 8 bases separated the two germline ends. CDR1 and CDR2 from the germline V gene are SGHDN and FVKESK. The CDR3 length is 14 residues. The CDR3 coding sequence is TGTGCCAGCAGCCAAGTTGGCTTATCCTACGAGCAGTACTTC. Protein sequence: CASSQVGLSYEQYF. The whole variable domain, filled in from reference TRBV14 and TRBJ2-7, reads EAGVTQFPSHSVIEKGQTVTLRCDPISGHDNLYWYRRVMGKEIKFLLHFVKESKQDESGMPNNRFLAERTGGTYSTLKVQPAELEDSGVYFCASSQVGLSYEQYFGPGTRLTVT.

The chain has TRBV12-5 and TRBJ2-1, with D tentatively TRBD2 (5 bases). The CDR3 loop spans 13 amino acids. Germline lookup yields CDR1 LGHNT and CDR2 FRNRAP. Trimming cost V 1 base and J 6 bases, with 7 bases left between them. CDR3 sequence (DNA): TGTGCTAGTGGTTTGGGAGGGATCAATGAGCAGTTCTTC. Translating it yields CASGLGGINEQFF.

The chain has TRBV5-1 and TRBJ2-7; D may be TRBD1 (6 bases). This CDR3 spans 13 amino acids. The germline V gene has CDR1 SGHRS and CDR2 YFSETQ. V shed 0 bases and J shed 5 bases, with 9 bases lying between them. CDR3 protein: CASSLGGPNEQYF. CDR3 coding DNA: TGCGCCAGCAGCTTGGGGGGGCCTAACGAGCAGTACTTC.

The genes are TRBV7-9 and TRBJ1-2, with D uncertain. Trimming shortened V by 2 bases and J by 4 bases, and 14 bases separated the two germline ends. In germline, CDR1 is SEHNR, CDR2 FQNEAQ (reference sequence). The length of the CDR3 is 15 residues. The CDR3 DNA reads TGTGCCAGCAGCTTATTTAGTGACAAAGTCTATGGCTACACCTTC. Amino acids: CASSLFSDKVYGYTF.

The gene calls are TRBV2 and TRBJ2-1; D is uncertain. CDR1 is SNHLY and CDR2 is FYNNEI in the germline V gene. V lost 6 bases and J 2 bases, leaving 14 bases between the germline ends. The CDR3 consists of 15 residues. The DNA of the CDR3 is TGTGCCAGCAGGCCTGCTAGTATTGCCTACAATGAGCAGTTCTTC. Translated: CASRPASIAYNEQFF. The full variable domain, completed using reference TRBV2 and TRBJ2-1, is EPEVTQTPSHQVTQMGQEVILRCVPISNHLYFYWYRQILGQKVEFLVSFYNNEISEKSEIFDDQFSVERPDGSNFTLKIRSTKLEDSAMYFCASRPASIAYNEQFFGPGTRLTVL.

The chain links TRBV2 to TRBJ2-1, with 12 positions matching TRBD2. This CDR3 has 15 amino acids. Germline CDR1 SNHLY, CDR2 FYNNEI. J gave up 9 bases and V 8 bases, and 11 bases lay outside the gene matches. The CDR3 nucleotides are TGTGCCAGCCCACTGACTAGCGGGAGAACGGGTGAGCAGTTCTTC. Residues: CASPLTSGRTGEQFF.

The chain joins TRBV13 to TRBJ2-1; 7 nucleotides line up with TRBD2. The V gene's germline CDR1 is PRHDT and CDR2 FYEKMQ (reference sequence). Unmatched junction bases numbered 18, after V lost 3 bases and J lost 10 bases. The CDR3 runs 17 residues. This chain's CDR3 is CASSLLRRPSGQEEQFF. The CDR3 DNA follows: TGTGCCAGCAGCTTGCTACGGAGGCCTAGCGGTCAGGAAGAGCAGTTCTTC.

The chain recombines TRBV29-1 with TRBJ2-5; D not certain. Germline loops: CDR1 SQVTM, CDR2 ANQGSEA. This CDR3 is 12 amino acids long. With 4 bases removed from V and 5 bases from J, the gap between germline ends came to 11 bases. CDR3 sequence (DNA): TGCAGCGTTGTTTGGCAGTCGGAGACCCAGTACTTC. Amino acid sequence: CSVVWQSETQYF. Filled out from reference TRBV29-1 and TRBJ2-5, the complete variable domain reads SAVISQKPSRDICQRGTSLTIQCQVDSQVTMMFWYRQQPGQSLTLIATANQGSEATYESGFVIDKFPISRPNLTFSTLTVSNMSPEDSSIYLCSVVWQSETQYFGPGTRLLVL.

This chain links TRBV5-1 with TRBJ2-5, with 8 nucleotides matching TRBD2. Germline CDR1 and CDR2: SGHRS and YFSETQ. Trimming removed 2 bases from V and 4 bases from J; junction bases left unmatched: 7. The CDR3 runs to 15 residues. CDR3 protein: CASSFTGGPAETQYF. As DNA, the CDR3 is TGCGCCAGCAGCTTCACGGGGGGGCCAGCAGAGACCCAGTACTTC. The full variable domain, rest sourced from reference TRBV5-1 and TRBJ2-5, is KAGVTQTPRYLIKTRGQQVTLSCSPISGHRSVSWYQQTPGQGLQFLFEYFSETQRNKGNFPGRFSGRQFSNSRSEMNVSTLELGDSALYLCASSFTGGPAETQYFGPGTRLLVL.

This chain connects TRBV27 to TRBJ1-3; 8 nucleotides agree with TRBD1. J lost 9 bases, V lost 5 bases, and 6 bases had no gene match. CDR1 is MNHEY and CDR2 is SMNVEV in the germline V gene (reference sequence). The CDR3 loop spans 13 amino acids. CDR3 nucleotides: TGTGCCAGCAGTCCTCAGGGGGCAAGCACCATATATTTT. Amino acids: CASSPQGASTIYF.

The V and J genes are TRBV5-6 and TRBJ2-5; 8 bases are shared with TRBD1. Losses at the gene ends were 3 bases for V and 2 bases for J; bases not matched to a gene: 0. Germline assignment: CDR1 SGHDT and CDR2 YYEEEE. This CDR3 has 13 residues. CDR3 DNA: TGTGCCAGCAGCTGGACAGGGCAAGAGACCCAGTACTTC. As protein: CASSWTGQETQYF.

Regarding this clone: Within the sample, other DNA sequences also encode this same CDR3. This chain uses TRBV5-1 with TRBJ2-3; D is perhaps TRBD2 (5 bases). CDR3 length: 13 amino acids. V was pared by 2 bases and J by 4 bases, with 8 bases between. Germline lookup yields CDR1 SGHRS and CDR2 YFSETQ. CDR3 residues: CASSLEGADTQYF. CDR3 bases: TGCGCCAGCAGCTTAGAGGGCGCAGATACGCAGTATTTT.

CDR3 bases: TGTGCCAGCAGCGCCACAGGGGCGCAAGAGACCCAGTACTTC. Its translation is CASSATGAQETQYF. The J gene is TRBJ2-5, the V gene TRBV7-9; TRBD1 aligns across 7 bases. Germline V lookup: CDR1 SEHNR, CDR2 FQNEAQ (reference sequence). Unmatched junction bases numbered 5, after V lost 5 bases and J lost 2 bases. The CDR3 has 14 amino acids.

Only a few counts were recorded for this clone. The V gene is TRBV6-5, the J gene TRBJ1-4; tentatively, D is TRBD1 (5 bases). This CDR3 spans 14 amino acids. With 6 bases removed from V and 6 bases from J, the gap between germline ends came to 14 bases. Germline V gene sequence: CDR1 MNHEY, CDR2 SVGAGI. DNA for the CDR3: TGTGCCAGCAGCCCGGGGGTTCCCTATGAAAAACTGTTTTTT. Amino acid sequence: CASSPGVPYEKLFF.

The CDR3 coding sequence is TGTGCCAGCTCACCGGGCAGGGGAGATCAGCCCCAGCATTTT. Protein sequence: CASSPGRGDQPQHF. The gene calls are TRBV18 and TRBJ1-5; tentative D call: TRBD1 (6 bases). CDR3 length: 14 residues. The V end lost 3 bases, the J end lost 5 bases, and 11 bases lay between the germline ends. Germline-derived CDR1 and CDR2 are KGHSH and LQKENI.

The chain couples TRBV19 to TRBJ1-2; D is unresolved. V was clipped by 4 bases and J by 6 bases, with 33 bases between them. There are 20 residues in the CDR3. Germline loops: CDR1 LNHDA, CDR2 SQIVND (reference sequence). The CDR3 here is CASSKVPGRDLEAWIHGYTF. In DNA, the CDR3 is TGTGCCAGTAGTAAGGTTCCTGGCCGGGATTTAGAGGCATGGATACATGGCTACACCTTC.

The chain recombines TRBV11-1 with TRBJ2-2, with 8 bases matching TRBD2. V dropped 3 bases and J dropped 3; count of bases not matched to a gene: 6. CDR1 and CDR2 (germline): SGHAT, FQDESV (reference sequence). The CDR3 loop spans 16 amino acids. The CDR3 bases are TGTGCCAGCAGCTTCGGAGCGGGGGTCTACACCGGGGAGCTGTTTTTT. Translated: CASSFGAGVYTGELFF.

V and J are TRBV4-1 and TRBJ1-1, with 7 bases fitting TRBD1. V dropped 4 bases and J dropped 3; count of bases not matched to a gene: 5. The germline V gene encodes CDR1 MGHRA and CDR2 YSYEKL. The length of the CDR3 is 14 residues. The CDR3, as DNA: TGCGCCAGCAGCCCGGGAGACAGGGACACTGAAGCTTTCTTT. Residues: CASSPGDRDTEAFF.

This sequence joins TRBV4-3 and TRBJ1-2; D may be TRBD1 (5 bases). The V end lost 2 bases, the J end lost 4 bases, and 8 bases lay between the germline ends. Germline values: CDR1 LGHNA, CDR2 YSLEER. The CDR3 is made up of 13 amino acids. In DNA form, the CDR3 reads TGCGCCAGCAGCCAACACACAGGCTATGGCTACACCTTC. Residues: CASSQHTGYGYTF.

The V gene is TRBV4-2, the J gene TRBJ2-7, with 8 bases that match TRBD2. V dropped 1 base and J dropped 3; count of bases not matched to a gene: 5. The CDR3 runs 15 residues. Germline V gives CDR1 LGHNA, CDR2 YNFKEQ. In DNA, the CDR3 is TGTGCCAGCAGCCAAGGTGGTAGCGGGGACTACGAGCAGTACTTC. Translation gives CASSQGGSGDYEQYF.

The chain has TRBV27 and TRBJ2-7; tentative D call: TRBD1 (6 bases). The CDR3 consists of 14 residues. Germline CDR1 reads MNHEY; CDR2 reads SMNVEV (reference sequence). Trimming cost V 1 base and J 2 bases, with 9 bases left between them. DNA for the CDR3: TGTGCCAGCAGTTTATACAGGGCTACCTACGAGCAGTACTTC. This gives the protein CASSLYRATYEQYF.

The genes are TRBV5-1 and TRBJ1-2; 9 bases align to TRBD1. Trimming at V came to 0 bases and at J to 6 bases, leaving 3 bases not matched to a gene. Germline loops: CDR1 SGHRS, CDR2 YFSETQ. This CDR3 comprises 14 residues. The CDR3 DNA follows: TGCGCCAGCAGCTTGGCGTGGGACAGGGATGGCTACACCTTC. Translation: CASSLAWDRDGYTF. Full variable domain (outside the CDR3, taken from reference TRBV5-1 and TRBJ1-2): KAGVTQTPRYLIKTRGQQVTLSCSPISGHRSVSWYQQTPGQGLQFLFEYFSETQRNKGNFPGRFSGRQFSNSRSEMNVSTLELGDSALYLCASSLAWDRDGYTFGSGTRLTVV.

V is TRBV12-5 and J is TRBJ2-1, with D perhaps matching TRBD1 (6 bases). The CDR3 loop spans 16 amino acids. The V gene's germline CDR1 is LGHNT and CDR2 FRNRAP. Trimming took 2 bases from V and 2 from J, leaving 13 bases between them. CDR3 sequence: CASGLRGTSPYNEQFF. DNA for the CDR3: TGTGCTAGTGGTTTGAGGGGGACCTCTCCCTACAATGAGCAGTTCTTC.

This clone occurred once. The CDR3 sequence is CASSLQTAPNYEQYF. In DNA form, the CDR3 reads TGTGCCAGCAGTCTCCAAACCGCGCCCAACTACGAGCAGTACTTC. The J gene is TRBJ2-7, the V gene TRBV5-4, with D unresolved. Germline V gives CDR1 SGHNT, CDR2 YYREEE (reference sequence). The CDR3 has 15 residues. V lost 5 bases, J lost 3 bases, and 18 bases lay in between.

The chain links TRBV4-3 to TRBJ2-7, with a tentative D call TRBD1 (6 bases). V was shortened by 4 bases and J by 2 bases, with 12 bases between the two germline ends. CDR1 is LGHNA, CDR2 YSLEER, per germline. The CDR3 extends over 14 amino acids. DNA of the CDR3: TGCGCCAGCAGCCCCCGGGACACAGCCTACGAGCAGTACTTC. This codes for CASSPRDTAYEQYF.